What follows are 7 T cell receptor beta chains derived from one specimen sequenced in a study of blood T cell repertoires in COVID-19. The protocol was immunoSEQ multiplex PCR, while the TCRdb copy is restricted to in-frame clones and leaves out a portion. The sample includes nearly 60,000 clones, more than 70% of them seen just once. The sequencing input was peripheral blood. The receptors stem from a man aged 35-49 years with active COVID-19.

This sequence joins TRBV18 and TRBJ2-3; 10 bases are a match to TRBD2. The CDR3 extends over 17 amino acids. In germline, CDR1 is KGHSH, CDR2 LQKENI. The V gene end was trimmed by 6 bases and the J gene end by 5 bases; junction bases not matched to a gene: 14. CDR3 sequence: CASSAILAGKVKDTQYF. CDR3 in DNA: TGTGCCAGCTCGGCAATACTAGCGGGAAAGGTGAAAGATACGCAGTATTTT. The full variable domain, in which reference TRBV18 and TRBJ2-3 provide the parts outside the CDR3, is NAGVMQNPRHLVRRRGQEARLRCSPMKGHSHVYWYRQLPEEGLKFMVYLQKENIIDESGMPKERFSAEFPKEGPSILRIQQVVRGDSAAYFCASSAILAGKVKDTQYFGPGTRLTVL.

This chain links TRBV19 with TRBJ1-3; D remains unclear. Germline CDR1 reads LNHDA; CDR2 reads SQIVND (reference sequence). CDR3 length equals 13 residues. The V and J ends lost 9 bases and 8 bases respectively, with 17 bases between them. The CDR3 DNA is TGTGCCAGCCCGGGTGTCGAGGAGGACACCATATATTTT. It codes for CASPGVEEDTIYF.

V gene TRBV5-1 combines with J gene TRBJ2-7, with 7 bases fitting TRBD1. This CDR3 has 14 residues. Germline lookup yields CDR1 SGHRS and CDR2 YFSETQ. Unmatched junction bases numbered 8, after V lost 5 bases and J lost 3 bases. The CDR3 bases are TGCGCCAGCAGACCTACCTCAGGGGGCTACGAGCAGTACTTC. Protein sequence: CASRPTSGGYEQYF.

V usage is TRBV7-9 and J usage is TRBJ2-5; 9 bases are shared with TRBD1. This CDR3 is built from 15 residues. V lost 4 bases to trimming and J lost 4 bases; unmatched junction nucleotides: 7. Per germline, CDR1 SEHNR and CDR2 FQNEAQ (reference sequence). The CDR3 DNA sequence: TGTGCCAGCAGCTGGGGACAGGGCGAGGGAGAGACCCAGTACTTC. Translation: CASSWGQGEGETQYF.

The rearrangement uses TRBV11-2 and TRBJ2-1, with 10 bases matching TRBD2. J gave up 4 bases and V 3 bases, and 6 bases lay outside the gene matches. Germline CDR1 is SGHAT and CDR2 is FQNNGV. This CDR3 spans 16 amino acids. CDR3 DNA: TGTGCCAGCAGCTTGTGGACTAGCGGAGTTTACAATGAGCAGTTCTTC. Translation gives CASSLWTSGVYNEQFF.

This clone was seen only once. The chain joins TRBV27 to TRBJ2-7; TRBD2 matches at 14 bases. In germline, CDR1 is MNHEY, CDR2 SMNVEV (reference sequence). V was clipped by 4 bases and J by 5 bases; unmatched bases: 4. This CDR3 has 15 residues. The DNA of the CDR3 is TGTGCCAGCAGTTCCACGGGACTAGCGGGAGACGAGCAGTACTTC. Protein sequence: CASSSTGLAGDEQYF.

This clone has just a few counts. The CDR3: CASSIEPSRLLPNREAFF. In DNA, the CDR3 is TGTGCCAGTAGTATAGAACCATCGCGACTTCTTCCTAACCGCGAAGCTTTCTTT. V gene TRBV19 combines with J gene TRBJ1-1, with D unclear. V lost 0 bases to trimming and J lost 8 bases, with 25 bases between them. The germline V gene encodes CDR1 LNHDA and CDR2 SQIVND (reference sequence). The CDR3 runs 18 residues.